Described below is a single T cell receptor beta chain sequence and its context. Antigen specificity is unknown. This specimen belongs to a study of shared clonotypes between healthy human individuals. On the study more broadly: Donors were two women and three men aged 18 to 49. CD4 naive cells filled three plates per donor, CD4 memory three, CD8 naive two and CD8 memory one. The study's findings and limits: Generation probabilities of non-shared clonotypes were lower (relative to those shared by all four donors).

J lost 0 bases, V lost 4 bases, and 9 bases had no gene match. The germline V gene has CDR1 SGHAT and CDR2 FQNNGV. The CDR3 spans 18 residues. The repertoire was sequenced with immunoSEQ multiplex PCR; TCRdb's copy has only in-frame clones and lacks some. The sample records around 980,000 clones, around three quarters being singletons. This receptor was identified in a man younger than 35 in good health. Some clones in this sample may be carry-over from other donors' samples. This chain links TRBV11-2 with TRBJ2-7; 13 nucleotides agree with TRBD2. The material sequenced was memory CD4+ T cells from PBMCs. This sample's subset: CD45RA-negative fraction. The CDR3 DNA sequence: TGTGCCAGCAGCTCGACGACTAGCGGGAGGTTCTACTCCTACGAGCAGTACTTC. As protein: CASSSTTSGRFYSYEQYF.